Included here is one T cell receptor (beta chain) sequence, with context. Its target is unknown. These data originate in a study of CD8 T cells in Susac syndrome. The trim removed 1 base at V and 3 bases at J, leaving 6 bases unmatched. The CDR3 is 15 residues long. Germline V gene lookup returns CDR1 DFQATT and CDR2 SNEGSKA (reference sequence). The authors sequenced TCR beta from blood CD8+ and CD4+ T cells. The multiple sclerosis control group was made up of treatment-naive patients with stable or active relapsing-remitting disease. Study-wide results and limits: An acknowledgment was made by the study that its TCR sequencing and HLA analysis involved relatively few individuals.

Random hexamers were used to reverse transcribe 0.5 to 1 ug of RNA. Amplification of TCR beta CDR3 across 54 Vbeta and 13 Jbeta was performed with immunoSEQ multiplex PCR. TCRdb reanalysed the immunoSEQ multiplex PCR reads using MiXCR and keeps one entry per CDR3 protein. Of about 180,000 distinct CDR3 sequences listed, approximately 95% were seen once; the top ten hold about 0.093%. The specimen sequenced was CD4+ T cells from PBMCs. V and J are TRBV20-1 and TRBJ2-5; 9 nucleotides match TRBD1. The receptor was derived from a human donor with multiple sclerosis. This chain's CDR3 is CSARGLGTGKETQYF. CDR3 in DNA: TGCAGTGCTAGAGGTTTGGGGACAGGGAAAGAGACCCAGTACTTC.